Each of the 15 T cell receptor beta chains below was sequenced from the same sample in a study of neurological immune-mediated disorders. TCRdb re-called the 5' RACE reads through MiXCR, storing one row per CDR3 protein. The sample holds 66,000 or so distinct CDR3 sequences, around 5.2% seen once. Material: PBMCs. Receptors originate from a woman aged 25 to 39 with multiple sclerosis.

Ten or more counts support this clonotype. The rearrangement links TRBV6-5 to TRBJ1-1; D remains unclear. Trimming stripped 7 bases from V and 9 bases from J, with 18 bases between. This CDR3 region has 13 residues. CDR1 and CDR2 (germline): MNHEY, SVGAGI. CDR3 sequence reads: CASINIGAVQAFF. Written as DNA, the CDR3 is TGTGCCAGCATTAATATCGGCGCAGTACAAGCTTTCTTT.

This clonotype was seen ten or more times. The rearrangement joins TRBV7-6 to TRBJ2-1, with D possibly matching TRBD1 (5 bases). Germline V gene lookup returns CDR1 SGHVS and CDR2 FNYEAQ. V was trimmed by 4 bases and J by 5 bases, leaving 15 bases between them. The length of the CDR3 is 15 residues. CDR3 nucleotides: TGTGCCAGCAGCTCACGCTTGGGGCAGAACAATGAGCAGTTCTTC. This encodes CASSSRLGQNNEQFF.

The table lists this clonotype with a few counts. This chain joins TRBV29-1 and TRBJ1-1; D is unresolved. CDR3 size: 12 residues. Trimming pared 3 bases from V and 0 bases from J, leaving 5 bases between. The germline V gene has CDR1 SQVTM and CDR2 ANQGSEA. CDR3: CSVDSVNTEAFF. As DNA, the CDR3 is TGCAGCGTTGACTCAGTGAACACTGAAGCTTTCTTT.

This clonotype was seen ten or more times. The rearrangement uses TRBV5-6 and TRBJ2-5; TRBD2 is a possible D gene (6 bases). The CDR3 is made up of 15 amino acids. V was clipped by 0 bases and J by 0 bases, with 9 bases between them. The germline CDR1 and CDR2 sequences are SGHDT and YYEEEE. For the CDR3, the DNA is TGTGCCAGCAGCTTGGAACCGGGGGACCAAGAGACCCAGTACTTC. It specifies CASSLEPGDQETQYF.

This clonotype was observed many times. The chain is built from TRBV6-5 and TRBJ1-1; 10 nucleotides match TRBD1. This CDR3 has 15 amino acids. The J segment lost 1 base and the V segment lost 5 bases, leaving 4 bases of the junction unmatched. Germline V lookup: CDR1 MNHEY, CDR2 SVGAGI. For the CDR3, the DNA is TGTGCCAGCAGTCCCCGGGACAGGGGGAACACTGAAGCTTTCTTT. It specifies CASSPRDRGNTEAFF.

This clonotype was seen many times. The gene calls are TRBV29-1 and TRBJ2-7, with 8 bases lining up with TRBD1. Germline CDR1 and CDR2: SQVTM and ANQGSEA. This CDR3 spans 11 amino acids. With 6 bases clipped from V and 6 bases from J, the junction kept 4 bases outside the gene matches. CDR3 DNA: TGCAGCGTCGGACAGGGCAGCGAGCAGTACTTC. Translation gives CSVGQGSEQYF.

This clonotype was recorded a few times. The CDR3 DNA reads as TGCAGTGCTAGACTGACAGGGTTCTATGGCTACACCTTC. It codes for CSARLTGFYGYTF. The genes are TRBV20-1 and TRBJ1-2; TRBD1 matches 7 bases. Germline V gene data show CDR1 as DFQATT and CDR2 as SNEGSKA (reference sequence). V shed 2 bases, J shed 4 bases, and the junction held 4 bases outside the gene matches. The CDR3 loop spans 13 amino acids.

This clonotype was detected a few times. The CDR3 loop reads CSARTGENSPLHF. The CDR3 nucleotides read TGCAGTGCGCGGACAGGTGAAAATTCACCCCTCCACTTT. The chain carries TRBV20-1 and TRBJ1-6; 7 bases match TRBD1. The CDR3 extends over 13 amino acids. The trim removed 6 bases at V and 7 bases at J, leaving 6 bases unmatched. Looked up from germline, CDR1 is DFQATT and CDR2 is SNEGSKA (reference sequence).

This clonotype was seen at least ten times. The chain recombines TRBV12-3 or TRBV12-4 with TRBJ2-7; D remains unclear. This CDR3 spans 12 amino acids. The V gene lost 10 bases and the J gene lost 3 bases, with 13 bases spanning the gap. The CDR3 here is CATCWGDYEQYF. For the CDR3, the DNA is TGTGCCACCTGCTGGGGTGACTACGAGCAGTACTTC.

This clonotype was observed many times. The CDR3 loop is CASSHQNNEQFF. The CDR3 nucleotides are TGTGCCAGCAGTCATCAGAACAATGAGCAGTTCTTC. The chain combines TRBV12-3 or TRBV12-4 with TRBJ2-1; D gene uncertain. The CDR3 is made up of 12 amino acids. The germline V and J ends were trimmed by 5 bases and 5 bases, with 7 bases remaining between them.

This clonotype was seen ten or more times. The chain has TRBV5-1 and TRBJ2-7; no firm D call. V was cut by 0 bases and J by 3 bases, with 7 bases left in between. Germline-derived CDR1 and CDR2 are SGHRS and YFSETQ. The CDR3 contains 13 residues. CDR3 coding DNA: TGCGCCAGCAGCTTGGACGGCCACTACGAGCAGTACTTC. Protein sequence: CASSLDGHYEQYF.

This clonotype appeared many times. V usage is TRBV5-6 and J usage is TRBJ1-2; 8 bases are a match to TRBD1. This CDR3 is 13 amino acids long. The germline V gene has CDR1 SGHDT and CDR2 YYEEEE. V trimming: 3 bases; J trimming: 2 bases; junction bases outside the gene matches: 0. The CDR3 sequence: CASSYRGNYGYTF. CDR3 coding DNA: TGTGCCAGCAGCTACAGGGGGAACTATGGCTACACCTTC.

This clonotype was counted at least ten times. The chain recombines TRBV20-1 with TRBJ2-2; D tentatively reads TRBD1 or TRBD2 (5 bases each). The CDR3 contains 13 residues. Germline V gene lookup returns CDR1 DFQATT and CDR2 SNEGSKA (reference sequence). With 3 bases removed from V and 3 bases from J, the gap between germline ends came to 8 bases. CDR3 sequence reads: CSARGPYTGELFF. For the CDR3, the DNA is TGCAGTGCTAGGGGACCATACACCGGGGAGCTGTTTTTT.

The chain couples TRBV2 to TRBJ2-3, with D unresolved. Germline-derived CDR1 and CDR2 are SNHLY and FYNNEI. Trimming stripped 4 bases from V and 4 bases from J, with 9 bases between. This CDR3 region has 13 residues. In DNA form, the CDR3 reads TGTGCCAGCAGTGGACGGGCCGCAGATACGCAGTATTTT. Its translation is CASSGRAADTQYF.

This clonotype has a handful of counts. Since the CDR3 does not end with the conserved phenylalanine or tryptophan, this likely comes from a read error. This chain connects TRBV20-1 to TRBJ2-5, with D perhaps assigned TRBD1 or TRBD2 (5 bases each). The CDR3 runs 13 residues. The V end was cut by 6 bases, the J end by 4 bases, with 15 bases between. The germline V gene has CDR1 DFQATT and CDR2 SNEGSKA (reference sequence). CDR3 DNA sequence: TGCAGTGCCGGGGCCTTCCGCCGAGAGACCCAGTACTGC. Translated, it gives CSAGAFRRETQYC.